At least ten counts were recorded for the clone carrying this T cell receptor beta chain. Its target is not known. TCRdb reprocessed the 5' RACE reads via MiXCR and lists one record per CDR3 protein. Here the sample spans about 71,000 distinct CDR3 sequences, 3.5% to 5.5% being singletons. The entry originates in a study of neurological immune-mediated disorders. Study-level results: The repertoires of 18 of 34 multiple sclerosis patients were placed by phylogenetic grouping in a single related-CDR3 cluster, which may be a signature. Multiple sclerosis patients had less TCR clonal expansion than even healthy controls, unlike HTLV-1-associated myelopathy. Private repertoires in all groups were suggested by the finding that expanded clones across subjects shared no CDR3 amino acid sequences.

The CDR3 length is 13 residues. Germline V CDR1 and CDR2: SGHRS, YFSETQ. V was pared by 1 base and J by 6 bases, with 3 bases of the junction left unmatched. This chain joins TRBV5-1 and TRBJ2-5; 7 bases are a match to TRBD1. The clonotype was recovered from a man between 25 and 39 years old with multiple sclerosis. Sequenced: PBMCs. CDR3 coding DNA: TGCGCCAGCAGCTTGAACAGGGGAAAGACCCAGTACTTC. Translated: CASSLNRGKTQYF.